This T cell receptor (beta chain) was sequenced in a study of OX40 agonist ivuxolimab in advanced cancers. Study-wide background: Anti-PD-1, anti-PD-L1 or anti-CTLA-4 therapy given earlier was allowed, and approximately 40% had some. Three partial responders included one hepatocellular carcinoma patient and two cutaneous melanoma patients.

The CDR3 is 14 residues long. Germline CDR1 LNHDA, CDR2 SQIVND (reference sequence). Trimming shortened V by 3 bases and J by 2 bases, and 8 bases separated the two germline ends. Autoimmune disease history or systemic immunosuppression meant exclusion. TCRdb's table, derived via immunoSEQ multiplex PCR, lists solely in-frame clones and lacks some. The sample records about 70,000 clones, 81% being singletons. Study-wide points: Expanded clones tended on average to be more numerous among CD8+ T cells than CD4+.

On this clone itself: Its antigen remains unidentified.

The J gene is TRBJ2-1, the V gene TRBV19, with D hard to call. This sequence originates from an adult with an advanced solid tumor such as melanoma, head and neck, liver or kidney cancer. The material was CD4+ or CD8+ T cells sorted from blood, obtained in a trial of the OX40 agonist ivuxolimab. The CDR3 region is CASSMLATYNEQFF. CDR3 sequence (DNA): TGTGCCAGTAGTATGTTAGCAACCTACAATGAGCAGTTCTTC.